This TCR beta chain was profiled in a study of graft-versus-host responses after intestinal transplantation. Study outcomes and limitations: In patients with graft-donor T cell macrochimerism, allograft graft-versus-host to host-versus-graft clonal ratios were high. Recipient bone marrow held GvH clones, some seen earlier in ileum or blood.

A note on this clone: Its matching antigen is unknown.

Some clones are missing from TCRdb's copy, which holds only in-frame ones; the method was immunoSEQ multiplex PCR. This repertoire shows approximately 19,000 clones, around 90% found once; its top ten account for 1.9%. Material: PBMCs, obtained 350 to 400 days after transplant. This sequence originates from a human patient who received an intestinal transplant, so some T cells may come from the graft donor.

CDR3: CASSPRTGATRDTEAFF. CDR3 DNA: TGCGCCAGCAGCCCCCGAACAGGGGCTACTCGGGACACTGAAGCTTTCTTT. The chain joins TRBV10-1 to TRBJ1-1; TRBD1 matches at 7 bases. Germline V gene lookup returns CDR1 WNHNN and CDR2 SYGVQD (reference sequence). J was trimmed by 3 bases and V by 6 bases; bases with no gene match: 16. This CDR3 has 17 amino acids.